This TCR beta chain stems from a study of T cell responses to AZD1222 COVID-19 vaccine (dated by TCRdb to the early 2020s). Study-level background: AZD1222 recipients given second doses at about 4 weeks or at about 12 weeks were pooled, since spike-specific TCR depth and breadth were not found to differ between the two schedules. Trial participants were enrolled into age subgroups of 18-55, 56-69 and 70-plus years, which contained around 150, 29 and 61 TCR-sequenced participants, respectively. TCR sequencing covered fewer than 250 trial participants: 200 to 220 given two doses of AZD1222 and about 26 given two doses of MenACWY control vaccine. What the research found in general, with its limitations: Only six AZD1222 recipients were SARS-CoV-2 seropositive at baseline, limiting conclusions about previously exposed vaccinees. Because no samples from the day 14 peak response were available, repertoires could be characterized only after the peak T cell response. Most participants were white British and females outnumbered males, and the authors suggested that clonal diversity may have been underestimated. Reportedly, close to half of the unique spike-specific TCRs recognized epitopes lying outside the regions that are mutated in the B.1.351 and B.1.1.7 variants. After two AZD1222 doses, spike-specific TCR breadth and depth were significantly higher than at day 0 and than in MenACWY recipients. CD4 TCRs associated with the vaccine covered the entire spike protein, and the dominant responses were in regions 160-218 and 743-854. The 56-69-year group was small, and its depth increase did not reach significance, likely because of low power.

The sample's time point label is to be understood as: baseline before first vaccination. The vaccinee samples were drawn from two UK trials, COV001 and COV002, one of which was a single-blind randomized controlled phase 2/3 trial testing AZD1222 (ChAdOx1 nCoV-19) in healthy adults. For TCRbeta chain sequencing, PBMC samples from trial participants were taken at day 0 and at day 28 after the second dose. With respect to this clone: The specificity of this receptor is unknown. No base quality information exists; no much larger clone differs at one position.

The CDR3 regions of human TCRbeta chains were analyzed by immunosequencing. As for how the authors treated the data: Repertoire TCRs were matched against a reference library of SARS-CoV-2-specific TCRs generated with the MIRA antigen-specificity platform. Breadth meant the fraction of unique TCRs that were SARS-CoV-2-associated, whereas depth meant the fraction of total T cells that were SARS-CoV-2-associated. Each spike-specific TCR was assigned to its reactive spike region and to a CD4 or CD8 class using the MIRA data. Log10-transformed breadth and depth values were compared by one-way ANOVA with Sidak's multiple comparisons tests. Here the immuneACCESS table is served through TCRdb, limited to in-frame sequences with V and J called. Missing clones are a known gap in these copies; in checked studies unresolved V genes cover under half, and the rest lacks a known reason. V and J calls and clone size come straight from that table; D and trimming were deduced from the DNA. This sample is represented by some 120,000 clones; approximately 90% of them were singletons. Less than 15% of the sample is in the top ten clones.

V is clipped by 0 bases and J by 5 bases, and the sequence between their germline boundaries is 8 bases long. The germline V gene specifies SGHTA as CDR1 and FQGNSA as CDR2. The CDR3 spans 14 residues, from the cysteine through the phenylalanine. The entry retains the CDR3 DNA only, 42 bases that are in frame from base 1. This material consisted of peripheral blood, taken on day 0 of AZD1222 vaccination. The clonotype comes from an adult in good health. The rearrangement joined TRBV7-2 to TRBJ1-3; the D gene assignment is ambiguous. DNA sequence: TGTGCCAGCAGCTTAGCCTACAGCCGAAACACCATATATTTT. This is translated as CASSLAYSRNTIYF.